This entry lists 13 T cell receptor beta chains sequenced from one sample in a study of T cell responses to AZD1222 COVID-19 vaccine. Produced via immunoSEQ multiplex PCR; TCRdb's table is partial and in-frame only. The data contain 100,000 to 150,000 clones, roughly 92% of them singletons. This specimen consisted of peripheral blood, obtained 28 days after the second AZD1222 dose. The receptors derive from an adult who received the AZD1222 COVID-19 vaccine.

V usage is TRBV5-5 and J usage is TRBJ2-2; 9 nucleotides align to TRBD2. V trimming: 3 bases; J trimming: 1 base; junction bases outside the gene matches: 4. The CDR3 is made up of 16 amino acids. Germline V lookup: CDR1 SGHKS, CDR2 YYEKEE (reference sequence). CDR3 in amino acids: CASSSTSGGNTGELFF. CDR3 nucleotide sequence: TGTGCCAGCAGCTCGACTAGCGGAGGGAACACCGGGGAGCTGTTTTTT. Filled out from reference TRBV5-5 and TRBJ2-2, the complete variable domain reads DAGVTQSPTHLIKTRGQQVTLRCSPISGHKSVSWYQQVLGQGPQFIFQYYEKEERGRGNFPDRFSARQFPNYSSELNVNALLLGDSALYLCASSSTSGGNTGELFFGEGSRLTVL.

The chain carries TRBV14 and TRBJ2-1; 9 nucleotides line up with TRBD2. Germline loops: CDR1 SGHDN, CDR2 FVKESK. CDR3 length: 17 residues. The ends lost 6 bases at V and 7 bases at J; junction bases unmatched: 16. This CDR3 is CASRAVLKAGGRNEQFF. The CDR3 nucleotides read TGTGCCAGCAGGGCCGTTCTTAAAGCGGGGGGCCGTAATGAGCAGTTCTTC.

The chain employs TRBV5-1 and TRBJ2-7, with 7 nucleotides matching TRBD2. CDR1 and CDR2 (germline): SGHRS, YFSETQ. This CDR3 spans 14 amino acids. Losses at the gene ends were 5 bases for V and 4 bases for J; bases not matched to a gene: 9. CDR3: CASRREGSGYEQYF. The CDR3 nucleotides are TGCGCCAGCAGGAGGGAGGGTTCTGGGTACGAGCAGTACTTC.

The chain has TRBV7-3 and TRBJ1-1; maybe TRBD1 (5 bases). Deletions cut 0 bases from V and 8 bases from J, with 7 bases between. CDR1 and CDR2 from the germline V gene are SGHTA and FQGTGA. The CDR3 spans 12 residues. The CDR3, as DNA: TGTGCCAGCAGCTTAACCCAGGGAGAAGCTTTCTTT. This sequence encodes CASSLTQGEAFF. Supplemented by reference TRBV7-3 and TRBJ1-1, the full variable domain reads GAGVSQTPSNKVTEKGKYVELRCDPISGHTALYWYRQSLGQGPEFLIYFQGTGAADDSGLPNDRFFAVRPEGSVSTLKIQRTERGDSAVYLCASSLTQGEAFFGQGTRLTVV.

DNA of the CDR3: TGTGCCTGGACGGGGGGGCTGTATAATGAAAAACTGTTTTTT. It yields the protein CAWTGGLYNEKLFF. This rearrangement joins TRBV30 to TRBJ1-4; maybe TRBD1 (6 bases). The germline CDR1 and CDR2 sequences are GTSNPN and SVGIG (reference sequence). This CDR3 is 14 amino acids long. Trimming shortened V by 4 bases and J by 4 bases, and 13 bases separated the two germline ends. The full variable domain, its missing parts supplied by reference TRBV30 and TRBJ1-4, is SQTIHQWPATLVQPVGSPLSLECTVEGTSNPNLYWYRQAAGRGLQLLFYSVGIGQISSEVPQNLSASRPQDRQFILSSKKLLLSDSGFYLCAWTGGLYNEKLFFGSGTQLSVL.

V and J are TRBV18 and TRBJ1-4, with 7 bases lining up with TRBD1. The CDR3 covers 15 residues. The V and J ends lost 0 bases and 7 bases, in that order; junction bases with no gene match: 5. Germline V gives CDR1 KGHSH, CDR2 LQKENI. This chain's CDR3 is CASSPPGQAGEKLFF. The CDR3 nucleotides read TGTGCCAGCTCACCACCCGGACAGGCGGGTGAAAAACTGTTTTTT.

V is TRBV7-3 and J is TRBJ1-2, with D unclear. Trimming pared 5 bases from V and 5 bases from J, leaving 15 bases between. The CDR3 is 14 amino acids. Germline CDR1 SGHTA, CDR2 FQGTGA. The CDR3 nucleotides are TGTGCCAGCAGCCCAGGTCCGGGAGCGTATGGCTACACCTTC. Protein product: CASSPGPGAYGYTF.

Comments on this clone: Other nucleotide sequences in the sample specify the same CDR3. The chain joins TRBV7-9 to TRBJ1-4; unclear D gene. The CDR3 loop spans 14 amino acids. Germline CDR1 SEHNR, CDR2 FQNEAQ (reference sequence). V was cut by 3 bases and J by 7 bases, with 12 bases left in between. CDR3 sequence: CASSLVGNGEKLFF. The CDR3 DNA reads as TGTGCCAGCAGCTTGGTAGGGAACGGTGAAAAACTGTTTTTT.

This sequence joins TRBV19 and TRBJ1-5; D is perhaps TRBD1 (6 bases). This CDR3 has 14 amino acids. V lost 5 bases to trimming and J lost 3 bases, with 11 bases between them. Germline V gives CDR1 LNHDA, CDR2 SQIVND (reference sequence). The CDR3 DNA follows: TGTGCCAGTAGTGTTGACAGGATCAATCAGCCCCAGCATTTT. It encodes CASSVDRINQPQHF.

CDR3 DNA: TGTGCCAGTAGCTACGAGAGGGGGGTGGAGACCCAGTACTTC. Protein: CASSYERGVETQYF. The chain couples TRBV19 to TRBJ2-5; TRBD1 or TRBD2 may be the D gene (6 bases each). This CDR3 region has 14 residues. The germline V and J ends were trimmed by 6 bases and 5 bases, with 16 bases remaining between them. Germline V lookup: CDR1 LNHDA, CDR2 SQIVND (reference sequence). The whole variable domain, remainder taken from reference TRBV19 and TRBJ2-5, is DGGITQSPKYLFRKEGQNVTLSCEQNLNHDAMYWYRQDPGQGLRLIYYSQIVNDFQKGDIAEGYSVSREKKESFPLTVTSAQKNPTAFYLCASSYERGVETQYFGPGTRLLVL.

This chain connects TRBV9 to TRBJ1-2; D is ambiguous. CDR3 length equals 12 residues. Trimming removed 6 bases from V and 4 bases from J, with 10 bases in between. From germline, CDR1 is SGDLS and CDR2 YYNGEE. CDR3 nucleotide sequence: TGTGCCAGCAAGTCGGGCACCTATGGCTACACCTTC. This gives the protein CASKSGTYGYTF.

The gene calls are TRBV2 and TRBJ2-7; 9 bases map to TRBD2. This CDR3 region has 15 residues. Trimming removed 1 base from V and 4 bases from J; junction bases left unmatched: 5. Per the germline V gene, CDR1 is SNHLY and CDR2 is FYNNEI. Here the CDR3 reads CASSEGPAGGYEQYF. The CDR3 region has the DNA TGTGCCAGCAGTGAAGGCCCAGCGGGAGGTTACGAGCAGTACTTC. Drawing the rest from reference TRBV2 and TRBJ2-7, the complete variable domain is EPEVTQTPSHQVTQMGQEVILRCVPISNHLYFYWYRQILGQKVEFLVSFYNNEISEKSEIFDDQFSVERPDGSNFTLKIRSTKLEDSAMYFCASSEGPAGGYEQYFGPGTRLTVT.

The chain has TRBV14 and TRBJ2-7, with D possibly TRBD2 on 6 matching bases. V dropped 4 bases and J dropped 2 bases, with 9 bases sitting between them. Looked up from germline, CDR1 is SGHDN and CDR2 is FVKESK. The CDR3 covers 13 residues. The CDR3 DNA reads as TGTGCCAGCAGCCCCGCGGGGCCCTACGAGCAGTACTTC. Translated: CASSPAGPYEQYF.